The 28 T cell receptor beta chains below were found in one sample sequenced in a study of spatial heterogeneity in lung cancer. Time point specified: blood at routine non-recurrence follow-up after resection. Sequencing covered unsorted whole RNA taken from tumor, nontumor lung or frozen PBMC. TCRdb re-analysed the 5' RACE reads in MiXCR, keeping a single row per CDR3 protein. The data hold fewer than 55,000 distinct CDR3 sequences, with 6% to 8.5% observed a single time. The material sequenced was PBMCs, taken at follow-up. Source of these receptors: a female donor with early-stage non-small cell lung cancer.

Remarks on this clonotype: The junction differs from germline at one of its ends, possibly a read error. The chain combines TRBV7-2 with TRBJ2-5; TRBD2 matches at 11 bases. In germline, CDR1 is SGHTA, CDR2 FQGNSA. CDR3 size: 13 residues. CDR3 bases: TGTGCCAGCAGCTTAGCGGCTAGCGGGGGGCGGGACTTC. It yields the protein CASSLAASGGRDF.

This clonotype has a handful of counts. The rearrangement links TRBV2 to TRBJ1-6; no firm D call. Germline assignment: CDR1 SNHLY and CDR2 FYNNEI. The CDR3 extends over 14 amino acids. Trimming left V 8 bases short and J 0 bases short, with 8 bases between. The CDR3 here is CASRASSYNSPLHF. DNA of the CDR3: TGTGCCAGCCGAGCCTCCTCCTATAATTCACCCCTCCACTTT.

This clonotype occurred many times. V is TRBV5-1 and J is TRBJ2-3; tentative D call: TRBD2 (6 bases). Trimming cost V 1 base and J 3 bases, with 9 bases left between them. CDR1 and CDR2 from the germline V gene are SGHRS and YFSETQ. CDR3 size: 14 residues. CDR3 in DNA: TGCGCCAGCAGCTTGCCCGGGGGTACAGATACGCAGTATTTT. Protein: CASSLPGGTDTQYF.

This clonotype was recorded at least ten times. This chain connects TRBV12-3 or TRBV12-4 to TRBJ1-5; the match to TRBD1 covers 9 bases. This CDR3 is 16 amino acids long. V lost 3 bases and J lost 3; bases outside the gene matches: 6. CDR3 nucleotides: TGTGCCAGCAGTTTGACAGGGGGGCGACCCAATCAGCCCCAGCATTTT. Translation: CASSLTGGRPNQPQHF.

This clonotype came up many times. This chain joins TRBV20-1 and TRBJ2-3, with 11 bases that match TRBD2. Germline V gene lookup returns CDR1 DFQATT and CDR2 SNEGSKA (reference sequence). CDR3 length: 15 residues. With 1 base clipped from V and 1 base from J, the junction kept 1 base outside the gene matches. The CDR3 loop reads CSARVLAGGTDTQYF. CDR3 in DNA: TGCAGTGCTAGAGTACTAGCGGGGGGCACAGATACGCAGTATTTT.

This clonotype has at least ten counts. The genes are TRBV3-1 and TRBJ2-6; D gene ambiguous. With 2 bases removed from V and 0 bases from J, the gap between germline ends came to 2 bases. Germline V gene sequence: CDR1 LGHDT, CDR2 YNNKEL (reference sequence). This CDR3 is built from 14 residues. CDR3 DNA sequence: TGTGCCAGCAGCCAACTCTCTGGGGCCAACGTCCTGACTTTC. This codes for CASSQLSGANVLTF.

This chain links TRBV7-4 with TRBJ2-6, with unresolved D. The germline gives CDR1 SGHVT, CDR2 SQSDAQ. V gave up 0 bases and J gave up 0 bases, with 3 bases separating them. The CDR3 covers 15 residues. The CDR3 sequence: CASSLAVSGANVLTF. The CDR3 bases are TGTGCCAGCAGCTTAGCGGTCTCTGGGGCCAACGTCCTGACTTTC.

The table lists this clonotype with a few counts. The rearrangement links TRBV7-3 to TRBJ1-1; D not resolved. V dropped 4 bases and J dropped 5 bases, with 11 bases sitting between them. This CDR3 region has 13 residues. Germline V gene sequence: CDR1 SGHTA, CDR2 FQGTGA. CDR3 nucleotides: TGTGCCAGCAGCTCTGGGCTGGGGACTGAAGCTTTCTTT. It specifies CASSSGLGTEAFF.

V is TRBV15 and J is TRBJ2-1, with 7 bases that match TRBD1. Germline lookup yields CDR1 LNHNV and CDR2 YYDKDF (reference sequence). V lost 6 bases and J lost 6; bases outside the gene matches: 17. The CDR3 contains 17 residues. The CDR3 here is CATSNTLGQGVGNEQFF. CDR3 sequence (DNA): TGTGCCACCAGTAACACTCTGGGGCAGGGGGTTGGCAATGAGCAGTTCTTC. The complete variable domain, with remaining parts taken from reference TRBV15 and TRBJ2-1, reads DAMVIQNPRYQVTQFGKPVTLSCSQTLNHNVMYWYQQKSSQAPKLLFHYYDKDFNNEADTPDNFQSRRPNTSFCFLDIRSPGLGDTAMYLCATSNTLGQGVGNEQFFGPGTRLTVL.

This clonotype was found a few times. The genes are TRBV12-3 or TRBV12-4 and TRBJ2-3; D is perhaps TRBD2 (5 bases). The CDR3 contains 12 residues. The ends were cut back, 8 bases at V and 5 bases at J, with 11 bases in the middle. The CDR3: CASRVGGDTQYF. In nucleotides, the CDR3 is TGTGCCAGCCGAGTAGGAGGAGATACGCAGTATTTT.

This clonotype appeared many times. This chain connects TRBV10-3 to TRBJ2-4; D assignment may be TRBD1 or TRBD2 (5 bases each). Between the trimmed V and J ends, which lost 2 bases and 6 bases, there was a span of 11 bases. Per germline, CDR1 ENHRY and CDR2 SYGVKD. The CDR3 sequence is 14 residues long. The CDR3 region has the DNA TGTGCCATCAGTGAGAACGGGGCGATAAACATTCAGTACTTC. Protein product: CAISENGAINIQYF.

This clonotype was seen a few times. The genes are TRBV5-6 and TRBJ2-3; 7 positions agree with TRBD1. The CDR3 is 18 amino acids. Losses at the gene ends were 3 bases for V and 1 base for J; bases not matched to a gene: 14. CDR1 SGHDT and CDR2 YYEEEE come from the germline V gene. The CDR3 region is CASSSRGTAHGGTDTQYF. CDR3 DNA sequence: TGTGCCAGCAGCTCGAGGGGGACAGCTCATGGGGGCACAGATACGCAGTATTTT. The whole variable domain, remainder taken from reference TRBV5-6 and TRBJ2-3, is DAGVTQSPTHLIKTRGQQVTLRCSPKSGHDTVSWYQQALGQGPQFIFQYYEEEERQRGNFPDRFSGHQFPNYSSELNVNALLLGDSALYLCASSSRGTAHGGTDTQYFGPGTRLTVL.

The rearrangement uses TRBV29-1 and TRBJ1-3; D remains unclear. Looked up from germline, CDR1 is SQVTM and CDR2 is ANQGSEA. The CDR3 extends over 14 amino acids. The ends were cut back, 6 bases at V and 6 bases at J, with 18 bases in the middle. The CDR3 DNA follows: TGCAGCGTCCCCGCCCGGGGTAGCTTAAACACCATATATTTT. Translated: CSVPARGSLNTIYF.

This clonotype was counted only a few times. The V call is TRBV18, the J call TRBJ2-3; 7 positions agree with TRBD2. In germline, CDR1 is KGHSH, CDR2 LQKENI. This CDR3 is built from 17 residues. V gave up 3 bases and J gave up 6 bases; unmatched junction bases: 15. For the CDR3, the DNA is TGTGCCAGCTCACCGGTACTAGCGAGCATCTTCGGGGATACGCAGTATTTT. This sequence encodes CASSPVLASIFGDTQYF. Drawing the rest from reference TRBV18 and TRBJ2-3, the complete variable domain is NAGVMQNPRHLVRRRGQEARLRCSPMKGHSHVYWYRQLPEEGLKFMVYLQKENIIDESGMPKERFSAEFPKEGPSILRIQQVVRGDSAAYFCASSPVLASIFGDTQYFGPGTRLTVL.

The rearrangement links TRBV25-1 to TRBJ2-4; 8 positions match TRBD1. V gave up 4 bases and J gave up 9 bases; unmatched junction bases: 5. The length of the CDR3 is 13 residues. Germline V gene lookup returns CDR1 MGHDK and CDR2 SYGVNS. The CDR3 here is CASSVTGDGIQYF. The CDR3 DNA reads TGTGCCAGCAGTGTGACAGGGGACGGCATTCAGTACTTC.

This clonotype was recorded a few times. The V call is TRBV7-9, the J call TRBJ2-1; TRBD1 matches at 10 bases. CDR1 and CDR2 from the germline V gene are SEHNR and FQNEAQ (reference sequence). Germline trimming cut 7 bases from V and 5 bases from J; bases unmatched to any gene: 5. CDR3 length: 14 amino acids. CDR3 sequence: CASIGTGEHNEQFF. The CDR3 region has the DNA TGTGCCAGCATCGGGACAGGGGAGCACAATGAGCAGTTCTTC.

This clonotype was observed many times. The chain couples TRBV5-1 to TRBJ2-5; D may correspond to TRBD1 or TRBD2 (5 bases each). This CDR3 has 16 amino acids. Germline CDR1 is SGHRS and CDR2 is YFSETQ. V lost 1 base, J lost 2 bases, and 15 bases lay in between. The CDR3 region is CASSLPQGPAQETQYF. In nucleotides, the CDR3 is TGCGCCAGCAGCTTGCCCCAGGGACCCGCACAAGAGACCCAGTACTTC.

This clonotype was observed at least ten times. This chain connects TRBV2 to TRBJ2-5; TRBD1 aligns across 9 bases. This CDR3 comprises 12 residues. CDR1 and CDR2 (germline): SNHLY, FYNNEI. Losses at the gene ends were 6 bases for V and 4 bases for J; bases not matched to a gene: 0. The CDR3 region has the DNA TGTGCCAGCAGGGACAGGGGAGAGACCCAGTACTTC. This encodes CASRDRGETQYF. Full variable domain (missing parts from reference TRBV2 and TRBJ2-5): EPEVTQTPSHQVTQMGQEVILRCVPISNHLYFYWYRQILGQKVEFLVSFYNNEISEKSEIFDDQFSVERPDGSNFTLKIRSTKLEDSAMYFCASRDRGETQYFGPGTRLLVL.

The J gene is TRBJ2-3, the V gene TRBV27, with 8 bases matching TRBD2. Germline V CDR1 and CDR2: MNHEY, SMNVEV (reference sequence). V shed 5 bases, J shed 6 bases, and the junction held 13 bases outside the gene matches. There are 16 residues in the CDR3. The CDR3 sequence is CASSPQLGTRGDTQYF. CDR3 bases: TGTGCCAGCAGTCCCCAGCTCGGGACTAGAGGGGATACGCAGTATTTT.

Worth noting for this clonotype: This sequence may be a read error, since a much larger clone differs from it by one base. The chain uses TRBV15 and TRBJ1-6, with 10 bases identical to TRBD1. The CDR3 covers 15 residues. In germline, CDR1 is LNHNV, CDR2 YYDKDF (reference sequence). The CDR3 loop reads CATSRSGQGNSSLHF. CDR3 coding DNA: TGTGCCACCAGCAGATCGGGACAGGGGAATTCATCCCTCCACTTT.

This clonotype was seen at least ten times. The V and J genes are TRBV6-6 and TRBJ1-2; D unclear. The CDR3 loop spans 16 amino acids. Germline CDR1 is MNHNY and CDR2 is SVGAGI (reference sequence). V lost 6 bases and J lost 3, with 20 bases in between. CDR3 sequence: CASRDQGRPGDYGYTF. CDR3 bases: TGTGCCAGCAGGGACCAAGGGAGGCCTGGGGACTATGGCTACACCTTC.

This clonotype came up many times. CDR3 in amino acids: CAISSMNTEAFF. CDR3 DNA sequence: TGTGCCATCAGTTCCATGAACACTGAAGCTTTCTTT. This sequence joins TRBV10-3 and TRBJ1-1; D remains ambiguous. In germline, CDR1 is ENHRY, CDR2 SYGVKD. V lost 5 bases and J 0 bases, leaving 4 bases between the germline ends. This CDR3 region has 12 residues.

This clonotype was counted between two and nine times. The chain employs TRBV12-3 or TRBV12-4 and TRBJ2-7, with 8 positions matching TRBD1. V shed 6 bases, J shed 6 bases, and the junction held 4 bases outside the gene matches. This CDR3 has 12 amino acids. The CDR3, as DNA: TGTGCCAGCAGAAGACAGGGGCTCGAGCAGTACTTC. Translated, it gives CASRRQGLEQYF.

This clonotype is medium-sized. V is TRBV10-1 and J is TRBJ2-5; TRBD1 is a possible D gene (6 bases). CDR1 is WNHNN, CDR2 SYGVQD, per germline (reference sequence). CDR3 length: 14 amino acids. V was clipped by 3 bases and J by 1 base, with 9 bases between them. The CDR3 DNA sequence: TGCGCCAGCAGTGAAGCGACAGGCCAAGAGACCCAGTACTTC. Translated: CASSEATGQETQYF.

This clonotype has at least ten counts. The rearrangement links TRBV12-3 or TRBV12-4 to TRBJ1-1; D not resolved. Trimming shortened V by 3 bases and J by 0 bases, and 8 bases separated the two germline ends. The CDR3 sequence is 14 residues long. The CDR3 bases are TGTGCCAGCAGTTTCCCCAACTTGAACACTGAAGCTTTCTTT. Its translation: CASSFPNLNTEAFF.

The chain joins TRBV12-3 or TRBV12-4 to TRBJ1-3; 11 nucleotides line up with TRBD1. This CDR3 is built from 19 residues. V shed 6 bases and J 3 bases; nucleotides not matched to a gene: 16. The CDR3 sequence: CASRGQRKGQGASGNTIYF. Here the CDR3 DNA reads TGTGCCAGCAGGGGCCAACGAAAAGGACAGGGGGCGAGTGGAAACACCATATATTTT.

This clonotype has a handful of counts. The chain recombines TRBV7-9 with TRBJ1-5; 9 nucleotides line up with TRBD1. After removal of 5 bases from V and 5 bases from J, the junction contained 4 bases not matched to a gene. The CDR3 contains 14 residues. Germline V gene lookup returns CDR1 SEHNR and CDR2 FQNEAQ (reference sequence). The CDR3 sequence is CASSTGTGYQPQHF. The CDR3 DNA reads TGTGCCAGCAGCACAGGGACAGGGTATCAGCCCCAGCATTTT.

This clonotype was detected ten times or more. The chain joins TRBV7-9 to TRBJ1-3; no clear D. V shed 3 bases and J shed 0 bases, with 6 bases lying between them. The CDR3 has 14 amino acids. CDR1 is SEHNR and CDR2 is FQNEAQ in the germline V gene (reference sequence). Here the CDR3 reads CASSLQASGNTIYF. The CDR3 coding sequence is TGTGCCAGCAGCTTGCAAGCCTCTGGAAACACCATATATTTT. The full variable domain, in which reference TRBV7-9 and TRBJ1-3 provide the parts outside the CDR3, is DTGVSQNPRHKITKRGQNVTFRCDPISEHNRLYWYRQTLGQGPEFLTYFQNEAQLEKSRLLSDRFSAERPKGSFSTLEIQRTEQGDSAMYLCASSLQASGNTIYFGEGSWLTVV.